At least ten counts were recorded for the clone carrying this T cell receptor beta chain. Its specificity is not known. TCRdb ran MiXCR on the 5' RACE reads and lists one entry per CDR3 protein. Here the sample spans 140,000 to 150,000 distinct CDR3 sequences, over 6% being singletons. Germline assignment: CDR1 SGHRS and CDR2 YFSETQ. The CDR3 spans 14 residues. The junction had 7 bases not matched to a gene; V was cut back by 6 bases and J by 5 bases. These data are taken from a study of T-cell memory formation after mild COVID-19. About the research overall: TCR clusters mostly belonged to single donors.

Study-wide findings and caveats: Contracting CD8+ clones were enriched in EMRA, CD4+ mainly in CM and EM. Clones that contracted from day 15 to 85 were balanced CD4/CD8, while later expanders leaned CD4+. Some SARS-CoV-2-responding clones were already detected in memory before infection.

This TCR was sampled from an adult woman who had mild COVID-19 (a few samples of this study predate the infection). Cell type and time point are not known. The material sequenced was PBMCs or a T cell subset sorted from them (not recorded which). The rearrangement links TRBV5-1 to TRBJ2-5; 10 nucleotides agree with TRBD1. The CDR3 DNA reads as TGCGCCAGCAACGGACAGGGGGTCGGGGAGACCCAGTACTTC. As protein: CASNGQGVGETQYF.